This T cell receptor beta chain was sequenced for a study of HIV-infected children after antiretroviral therapy interruption. As for the study in general: Most participating children were previously exposed to EBV and CMV.

In germline, CDR1 is SGHRS, CDR2 YFSETQ. The CDR3 runs to 13 residues. The J segment lost 1 base and the V segment lost 7 bases, leaving 4 bases of the junction unmatched. Sample treatment: PENTA 11 planned treatment interruption arm or continuous ART arm. At least 24 weeks of at least three-drug ART, in children 2 to 15 years. This clonotype was seen ten or more times. The antigen is undetermined. Study-wide points: Naive CD4+ CDR3 sharing between time points fell after interruption began. The CD45RA+ naive sort may contain some EMRA or stem memory cells.

Unique molecular identifiers were included in an RNA-based 3' RACE TCR library. TCRdb re-called the 3' RACE reads with MiXCR, one entry per CDR3 protein. The sample holds approximately 96,000 distinct CDR3 sequences, around 6.9% seen once. The gene calls are TRBV5-1 and TRBJ1-1, with TRBD1 identical over 7 bases. The sequencing here drew on CD45RA+ CD4+ T cells from PBMCs, pooled from several time points, taken from a donor given antiretroviral therapy, either interrupted or continuous. Subset meaning: naive CD4+ CD45RA+ CD45RO- T cells. This receptor was taken from a pool of human donors with HIV. The CDR3 loop reads CASAGQPNTEAFF. CDR3 in DNA: TGCGCCAGCGCGGGACAGCCGAACACTGAAGCTTTCTTT.